There are a few counts of the clone carrying this TCR beta chain. Its antigen is not known. This sample stems from a study of T cells in Graves' hyperthyroidism and ophthalmopathy. Study-level points and caveats: The model's output predicted ophthalmopathy at a median of roughly 6.9 months prior to onset.

The CDR3 loop spans 16 amino acids. V shed 4 bases and J shed 3 bases, with 19 bases lying between them. Germline CDR1 is MDHEN and CDR2 is SYDVKM. Stable Graves' hyperthyroidism denoted no ophthalmopathy progression over 18 months. Patients aged 18 to 65 had newly diagnosed hyperthyroidism that had lasted under 2 months. RNA transcripts gave rise to amplified TCR beta CDR3 regions. In the first-round RT-PCR of the TCR CDR3, the HTBI primer set was used. TCRdb fed the multiplex PCR reads into MiXCR, producing one record per CDR3 protein. Among hundreds of thousands of distinct CDR3 sequences listed, roughly 14% were seen once.

Sequencing was carried out using blood. The TCR comes from a woman in her twenties or thirties with Graves' hyperthyroidism. This sequence joins TRBV28 and TRBJ2-7; D perhaps matches TRBD2 (6 bases). The CDR3 DNA sequence: TGTGCCAGCAGTTCGGTTTCTCGACTAGAGGGCTACGAGCAGTACTTC. It is translated as CASSSVSRLEGYEQYF.